This passage covers 22 T cell receptor beta chains from one sample sequenced in a study of T cell responses to AZD1222 COVID-19 vaccine. Assay: immunoSEQ multiplex PCR; the TCRdb copy retains only in-frame clones and omits some. This sample carries about 140,000 clones, 85% to 95% of them seen once, and the ten largest clones take under 6.5%. This sample comprised peripheral blood, obtained on day 0 of AZD1222 vaccination. The source of these receptors is an adult in good health.

V usage is TRBV2 and J usage is TRBJ2-5, with TRBD1 matching over 9 bases. There are 14 residues in the CDR3. Losses at the gene ends were 4 bases for V and 7 bases for J; bases not matched to a gene: 7. CDR1 is SNHLY, CDR2 FYNNEI, per germline. CDR3 in DNA: TGTGCCAGCAGTGTCCAGACAGGGGGGGGGACCCAGTACTTC. Its translation: CASSVQTGGGTQYF.

The J gene is TRBJ2-2, the V gene TRBV9; TRBD2 matches at 7 bases. Germline trimming cut 0 bases from V and 2 bases from J; bases unmatched to any gene: 4. The CDR3 runs to 16 residues. CDR1 SGDLS and CDR2 YYNGEE come from the germline V gene. The CDR3 region is CASSVVLATNTGELFF. For the CDR3, the DNA is TGTGCCAGCAGCGTAGTACTAGCGACCAACACCGGGGAGCTGTTTTTT.

The chain combines TRBV6-5 with TRBJ1-4; D not resolved. This CDR3 spans 12 amino acids. CDR1 and CDR2 from the germline V gene are MNHEY and SVGAGI. Trimming removed 6 bases at V and 2 bases at J, with 4 bases between. The CDR3 sequence: CASRKTNEKLFF. The CDR3 nucleotides read TGTGCCAGCAGAAAGACTAATGAAAAACTGTTTTTT.

The rearrangement joins TRBV4-1 to TRBJ2-7, with 11 bases fitting TRBD2. The CDR3 is made up of 15 amino acids. Trimming at V came to 1 base and at J to 3 bases, leaving 2 bases not matched to a gene. Germline V gives CDR1 MGHRA, CDR2 YSYEKL. The CDR3 nucleotides are TGCGCCAGCAGCCAAGGACTAGCGGGGCACTACGAGCAGTACTTC. Encoded protein: CASSQGLAGHYEQYF.

The CDR3 reads CASRPGTWNTGELFF. The DNA of the CDR3 is TGTGCCAGCAGGCCCGGGACATGGAACACCGGGGAGCTGTTTTTT. The chain is built from TRBV5-4 and TRBJ2-2; a possible D gene is TRBD1 (6 bases). Germline V gene lookup returns CDR1 SGHNT and CDR2 YYREEE (reference sequence). The CDR3 covers 15 residues. V gave up 5 bases and J gave up 1 base, with 12 bases separating them.

J is TRBJ1-4 and V is TRBV6-5, with TRBD1 identical over 8 bases. The CDR3 sequence is 14 residues long. The germline CDR1 and CDR2 sequences are MNHEY and SVGAGI. V was pared by 6 bases and J by 8 bases, with 8 bases of the junction left unmatched. CDR3 nucleotides: TGTGCCAGCAGCCCAGACAGGGGAGGAGAAAAACTGTTTTTT. Amino acids: CASSPDRGGEKLFF.

The V gene is TRBV6-6, the J gene TRBJ2-5; 12 bases agree with TRBD2. CDR1 is MNHNY, CDR2 SVGAGI, per germline (reference sequence). With 6 bases clipped from V and 5 bases from J, the junction kept 10 bases outside the gene matches. This CDR3 has 16 amino acids. CDR3 region: CASSPTSGRGGETQYF. The DNA for the CDR3 is TGTGCCAGCAGCCCGACTAGCGGGAGAGGCGGGGAGACCCAGTACTTC.

This chain uses TRBV7-9 with TRBJ2-5; no clear D. The CDR3 extends over 12 amino acids. V was clipped by 1 base and J by 5 bases, with 5 bases between them. CDR1 SEHNR and CDR2 FQNEAQ come from the germline V gene (reference sequence). The CDR3 here is CASSLVWETQYF. CDR3 bases: TGTGCCAGCAGCTTAGTGTGGGAGACCCAGTACTTC.

This rearrangement joins TRBV27 to TRBJ2-1; 10 positions match TRBD1. V lost 5 bases to trimming and J lost 7 bases; unmatched junction nucleotides: 8. The CDR3 extends over 15 amino acids. In germline, CDR1 is MNHEY, CDR2 SMNVEV (reference sequence). CDR3 residues: CASSRGTGEINEQFF. The CDR3 DNA reads as TGTGCCAGCAGTAGAGGGACAGGGGAAATAAATGAGCAGTTCTTC.

This chain links TRBV16 with TRBJ2-7; TRBD1 aligns across 7 bases. The CDR3 spans 16 residues. Per the germline V gene, CDR1 is KGHSY and CDR2 is FQNENV. Trimming took 3 bases from V and 2 from J; bases not matched to a gene: 10. DNA for the CDR3: TGTGCCAGCAGCCAGGGCCCTGGGACAGCTGCCTACGAGCAGTACTTC. It translates to CASSQGPGTAAYEQYF. Full variable domain (rest looked up from reference TRBV16 and TRBJ2-7): GEEVAQTPKHLVRGEGQKAKLYCAPIKGHSYVFWYQQVLKNEFKFLISFQNENVFDETGMPKERFSAKCLPNSPCSLEIQATKLEDSAVYFCASSQGPGTAAYEQYFGPGTRLTVT.

J is TRBJ2-3 and V is TRBV11-2; tentatively, D is TRBD2 (6 bases). Germline V gene data show CDR1 as SGHAT and CDR2 as FQNNGV. V lost 1 base and J lost 6, with 20 bases in between. This CDR3 has 17 amino acids. The CDR3 is CASSLAGGNGQPDTQYF. Here the CDR3 DNA reads TGTGCCAGCAGCTTAGCCGGGGGTAACGGGCAGCCGGATACGCAGTATTTT.

V usage is TRBV9 and J usage is TRBJ2-1; tentative D call: TRBD2 (6 bases). The CDR3 is 13 residues long. Trimming took off 3 bases at V and 3 bases at J, with 7 bases between the two ends. Germline V lookup: CDR1 SGDLS, CDR2 YYNGEE. CDR3 nucleotides: TGTGCCAGCAGCGGGGACTTCTACAATGAGCAGTTCTTC. This translates into CASSGDFYNEQFF.

The chain carries TRBV7-2 and TRBJ1-2, with 9 bases matching TRBD1. The J segment lost 4 bases and the V segment lost 4 bases, leaving 7 bases of the junction unmatched. Germline lookup yields CDR1 SGHTA and CDR2 FQGNSA. The CDR3 sequence is 15 residues long. CDR3 coding DNA: TGTGCCAGCAGCTCCAATACAGGGGGCGGCTATGGCTACACCTTC. It specifies CASSSNTGGGYGYTF.

The chain combines TRBV5-1 with TRBJ2-1; D is possibly TRBD2 (6 bases). Deletions cut 0 bases from V and 8 bases from J, with 12 bases between. Germline CDR1 is SGHRS and CDR2 is YFSETQ. The CDR3 is 14 residues long. The CDR3 nucleotides are TGCGCCAGCAGCTTGGACGGGAGTGTCTATGAGCAGTTCTTC. Protein: CASSLDGSVYEQFF.

The chain has TRBV7-9 and TRBJ2-1, with D perhaps TRBD1 or TRBD2 (5 bases each). Germline V lookup: CDR1 SEHNR, CDR2 FQNEAQ (reference sequence). Trimming took off 5 bases at V and 4 bases at J, with 15 bases between the two ends. This CDR3 spans 15 amino acids. The CDR3 spells CASSRGSLIYNEQFF. The CDR3 nucleotides read TGTGCCAGCAGCCGGGGCAGCCTGATATACAATGAGCAGTTCTTC.

This chain links TRBV29-1 with TRBJ1-2, with 7 bases that match TRBD1. The germline V gene encodes CDR1 SQVTM and CDR2 ANQGSEA. J gave up 5 bases and V 3 bases, and 6 bases lay outside the gene matches. This CDR3 comprises 13 residues. CDR3 sequence reads: CSVDQGGKYGYTF. For the CDR3, the DNA is TGCAGCGTTGATCAGGGGGGGAAGTATGGCTACACCTTC.

Notes on this clone: One end of the junction varies from germline; a read error may be responsible. The chain is built from TRBV2 and TRBJ1-2; D might be TRBD1 (5 bases). Germline-derived CDR1 and CDR2 are SNHLY and FYNNEI. This CDR3 spans 13 amino acids. In DNA, the CDR3 is TGTGCCAGCATTGAACAGGATTTCTATGGCTACACCTTC. Residues: CASIEQDFYGYTF.

The chain has TRBV5-1 and TRBJ1-1; 10 positions agree with TRBD1. This CDR3 comprises 17 residues. In germline, CDR1 is SGHRS, CDR2 YFSETQ. V trimming: 5 bases; J trimming: 4 bases; junction bases outside the gene matches: 14. The CDR3: CASSPEGDRGIGTEAFF. The DNA of the CDR3 is TGCGCCAGCAGTCCCGAGGGGGACAGGGGAATCGGCACTGAAGCTTTCTTT.

This rearrangement joins TRBV6-1 to TRBJ1-6; D ambiguous. CDR3 length: 15 amino acids. Germline V gives CDR1 MNHNS, CDR2 SASEGT. Trimming shortened V by 0 bases and J by 9 bases, and 12 bases separated the two germline ends. Here the CDR3 reads CASSEATVSFSPLHF. CDR3 nucleotides: TGTGCCAGCAGTGAAGCAACAGTTAGTTTTTCACCCCTCCACTTT.

The chain couples TRBV27 to TRBJ1-1; D call uncertain. Trimming took 5 bases from V and 7 from J, leaving 8 bases between them. Per germline, CDR1 MNHEY and CDR2 SMNVEV (reference sequence). This CDR3 has 11 amino acids. The CDR3 sequence is CASSAGGEAFF. The CDR3 nucleotides are TGTGCCAGCAGTGCGGGAGGTGAAGCTTTCTTT.

The CDR3, as DNA: TGTGCCAGCAGCCAAGAACGGATTTACTACGAGCAGTACTTC. This encodes CASSQERIYYEQYF. The chain couples TRBV3-1 (or the pseudogene TRBV3-2) to TRBJ2-7; unclear D gene. V was trimmed by 0 bases and J by 3 bases, leaving 9 bases between them. This CDR3 region has 14 residues. Germline lookup yields CDR1 LGHDT and CDR2 YNNKEL (reference sequence).

The count of this clone is one. The chain carries TRBV7-9 and TRBJ2-7; weak D call: TRBD1 (6 bases). This CDR3 has 12 amino acids. Trimming took 5 bases from V and 6 from J, leaving 11 bases between them. Germline V gives CDR1 SEHNR, CDR2 FQNEAQ (reference sequence). CDR3 coding DNA: TGTGCCAGCAGCGCCACAGGGTCCGAGCAGTACTTC. Protein sequence: CASSATGSEQYF. Full variable domain (outside the CDR3, taken from reference TRBV7-9 and TRBJ2-7): DTGVSQNPRHKITKRGQNVTFRCDPISEHNRLYWYRQTLGQGPEFLTYFQNEAQLEKSRLLSDRFSAERPKGSFSTLEIQRTEQGDSAMYLCASSATGSEQYFGPGTRLTVT.